This T cell receptor beta chain was captured in a study of blood T cells in healthy people across ages. Study-level points and caveats: Conclusively comparing naive with antigen-experienced cells was impossible with unsorted PBMCs.

This clonotype was recorded a few times. No antigen is known for it. Peripheral blood from each donor was collected in a volume of roughly 9.2 milliliters. A second PCR, run for roughly 7 to 11 cycles, used a sample-barcoded 5' primer plus a J-beta primer mix. Each cDNA molecule received a tag from a template-switch adaptor that had 12 random nucleotides. Each CDR3 protein gets one entry after TCRdb re-called the 5' RACE reads with MiXCR. The table includes about 720,000 distinct CDR3 sequences, about a fifth detected once. CDR1 and CDR2 (germline): DFQATT, SNEGSKA (reference sequence). The CDR3 length is 15 residues. The V end lost 3 bases, the J end lost 4 bases, and 16 bases lay between the germline ends.

This sequence originates from a man in his 70s in good health. Input material: blood. V usage is TRBV20-1 and J usage is TRBJ2-1; D is possibly TRBD2 (5 bases). The CDR3 loop is CSARPTRARYNEQFF. Written as DNA, the CDR3 is TGCAGTGCTAGGCCTACGAGGGCCCGGTACAATGAGCAGTTCTTC.